This T cell receptor beta chain emerged from a study of CD8 T cells in ankylosing spondylitis. General study results and limits: Disease-linked clones were found to be CD8+ and relatively rare in peripheral blood. Significant enrichment of disease-linked clones was reportedly seen in matched ankylosing spondylitis synovial fluid.

This clonotype has a count of ten or more. No antigen is known for it. V lost 6 bases, J lost 4 bases, and 12 bases stayed unmatched. The CDR3 is 17 residues long. Quantitative 5'-RACE with molecular barcodes generated TCR beta libraries. MiXCR, run by TCRdb on the 5' RACE reads, gives a single entry per CDR3 protein. Among around 120,000 distinct CDR3 sequences, approximately 9.9% were seen once, and the ten largest hold roughly 3.3%. The chain recombines TRBV12-3 or TRBV12-4 with TRBJ2-1, with 10 bases lining up with TRBD2. The clonotype was recovered from a male donor with ankylosing spondylitis or in good health (not recorded which). Sequencing used blood, either unsorted or a sorted T cell fraction (not recorded which). The CDR3 loop is CASSLPREREGYNEQFF. The DNA of the CDR3 is TGTGCCAGCAGCCTACCCCGGGAGCGGGAGGGTTACAATGAGCAGTTCTTC.